Listed here are 6 T cell receptor beta chains from one sample, sequenced in a study of CD8+ T cells in alopecia areata. Sequencing templates came from extracted RNA that was reverse transcribed into cDNA. Profiling relied on immunoSEQ multiplex PCR, and the TCRdb table lists in-frame clones only, not all of them. The sample includes about 140,000 clones, about 86% seen only once; the top ten take less than 15%. Treatment described: oral pan-JAK inhibitor, 5-10 mg twice daily. This sample comprised CD8+ T cells sorted from blood, obtained at week 4, from a patient treated with tofacitinib. Receptor source: a human donor with alopecia areata.

This clone came up once. The chain links TRBV7-6 to TRBJ2-3, with unresolved D. The CDR3 has 15 amino acids. With 0 bases removed from V and 5 bases from J, the gap between germline ends came to 12 bases. The germline V gene has CDR1 SGHVS and CDR2 FNYEAQ. CDR3 protein: CASSLASGPGDTQYF. Written as DNA, the CDR3 is TGTGCCAGCAGCTTAGCGTCGGGCCCTGGAGATACGCAGTATTTT.

The V call is TRBV29-1, the J call TRBJ2-7; D tentatively reads TRBD1 or TRBD2 (6 bases each). From germline, CDR1 is SQVTM and CDR2 ANQGSEA. The CDR3 sequence is 14 residues long. Trimming stripped 0 bases from V and 2 bases from J, with 11 bases between. The CDR3 is CSVEDRGRPYEQYF. The DNA of the CDR3 is TGCAGCGTTGAAGATAGGGGGAGGCCCTACGAGCAGTACTTC.

This clone showed up just once. V gene TRBV5-1 combines with J gene TRBJ2-6; 8 bases are shared with TRBD1. Trimming took 4 bases from V and 0 from J; bases not matched to a gene: 12. CDR1 SGHRS and CDR2 YFSETQ come from the germline V gene. The CDR3 has 19 residues. CDR3 DNA: TGCGCCAGCAGCGGGGGGACAGGCGAATCCCCCTCTGGGGCCAACGTCCTGACTTTC. This encodes CASSGGTGESPSGANVLTF.

This clone was detected only once. The rearrangement uses TRBV7-9 and TRBJ2-1; D is possibly TRBD1 (7 bases). V was trimmed by 4 bases and J by 4 bases, leaving 17 bases between them. The CDR3 has 16 amino acids. Germline CDR1 is SEHNR and CDR2 is FQNEAQ (reference sequence). CDR3 nucleotides: TGTGCCAGCAGCTCGACGCGGGACAGCCTTTACAATGAGCAGTTCTTC. Translation: CASSSTRDSLYNEQFF.

This chain joins TRBV19 and TRBJ2-5; possibly TRBD2 for D (6 bases). The closer fit of TRBJ2-7 to the DNA end suggests the J call may be wrong. The germline V gene has CDR1 LNHDA and CDR2 SQIVND (reference sequence). This CDR3 comprises 13 residues. In nucleotides, the CDR3 is TGTGCCAGTAATCCCGGGAGCTCCTACGAGCAGTACTTC. Its protein is CASNPGSSYEQYF.

The V gene is TRBV29-1, the J gene TRBJ1-1; TRBD1 agrees at 7 bases. This CDR3 spans 12 amino acids. V shed 1 base and J 4 bases; nucleotides not matched to a gene: 0. Per germline, CDR1 SQVTM and CDR2 ANQGSEA. The CDR3 loop reads CSVEGDSTEAFF. The CDR3 DNA reads as TGCAGCGTTGAAGGGGACAGCACTGAAGCTTTCTTT.